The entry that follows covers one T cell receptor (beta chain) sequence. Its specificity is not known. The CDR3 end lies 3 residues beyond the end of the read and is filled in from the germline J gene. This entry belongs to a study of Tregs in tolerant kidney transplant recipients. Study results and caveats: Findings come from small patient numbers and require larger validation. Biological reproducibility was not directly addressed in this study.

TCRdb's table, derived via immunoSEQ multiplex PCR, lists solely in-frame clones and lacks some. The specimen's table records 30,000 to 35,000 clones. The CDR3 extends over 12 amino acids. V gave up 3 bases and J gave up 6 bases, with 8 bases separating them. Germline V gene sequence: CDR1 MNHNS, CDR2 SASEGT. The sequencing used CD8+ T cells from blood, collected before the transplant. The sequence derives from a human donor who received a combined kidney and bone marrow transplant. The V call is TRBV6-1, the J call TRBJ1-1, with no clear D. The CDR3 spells CASSDFSAEAFF. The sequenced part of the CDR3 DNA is TGTGCCAGCAGTGACTTTTCGGCTGAA.